The subject of this entry is one T cell receptor (beta chain). What it binds is unknown. This CDR3 is built from 14 residues. Germline CDR1 SGHTA, CDR2 FQGNSA. V was clipped by 2 bases and J by 8 bases, with 15 bases between them. Only in-frame clones appear in the TCRdb table, and some are missing; sequencing was by immunoSEQ multiplex PCR. This sample carries some 92,000 clones, roughly 92% of them seen once, and the ten largest clones take about 0.28%. The data belong to a study of graft-versus-host responses after intestinal transplantation. The source was unstimulated CD4+ T cells sorted from spleen or lymph node cells, collected before intestinal transplant. V and J are TRBV7-2 and TRBJ1-2, with D perhaps matching TRBD1 (5 bases). This TCR derives from a human donor who received an intestinal transplant. The CDR3 reads CASSLTLGHLGYTF. CDR3 coding DNA: TGTGCCAGCAGCTTAACCCTAGGACATTTGGGCTACACCTTC. Together with reference TRBV7-2 and TRBJ1-2, the CDR3 gives the full variable domain: GAGVSQSPSNKVTEKGKDVELRCDPISGHTALYWYRQSLGQGLEFLIYFQGNSAPDKSGLPSDRFSAERTGGSVSTLTIQRTQQEDSAVYLCASSLTLGHLGYTFGSGTRLTVV.